This TCR beta chain was recovered during a study of cytomegalovirus exposure and HLA in healthy donors. Study results and caveats: According to an earlier analysis, most TCR beta V segments yielded productive rearrangements about 87% or about 30% of the time. The study assumed roughly uniform donor sequencing depth for presence/absence analyses.

Trimming took 3 bases from V and 6 from J; bases not matched to a gene: 6. This CDR3 has 16 residues. Looked up from germline, CDR1 is SGHVS and CDR2 is FNYEAQ. With respect to this clone: The antigen is not known.

PCR used 60 Vbeta primers and 13 Jbeta primers. Using immunoSEQ multiplex PCR, the repertoire was profiled, and TCRdb retains in-frame clones only, with some absent. This sample yields roughly 160,000 clones, of which 87% are seen a single time; more than 0.7% belongs to the top ten. The sample consisted of PBMCs. The chain is built from TRBV7-6 and TRBJ2-2, with TRBD2 identical over 11 bases. The TCR sequence derives from a woman aged 25 to 39 in good health and CMV-seronegative. The chain's CDR3 is CASSLPTSGNAGELFF. In DNA form, the CDR3 reads TGTGCCAGCAGCTTGCCGACTAGCGGGAATGCCGGGGAGCTGTTTTTT.